Described below is a single T cell receptor beta chain sequence and its context. Its antigen is unidentified. The data are from a study of cytomegalovirus exposure and HLA in healthy donors. The primer mix had 60 Vbeta and 13 Jbeta primers. This table comes from immunoSEQ multiplex PCR, and its TCRdb copy is limited to in-frame clones, with some not included. The data hold 100,000 to 140,000 clones, with about 85% observed a single time. The germline V gene has CDR1 SGHNT and CDR2 YYREEE (reference sequence). This CDR3 contains 15 residues. Trimming removed 4 bases from V and 3 bases from J; junction bases left unmatched: 8. General observations from the study: Some 17,000 TCR beta sequences were associated with HLA alleles at 0.05 false discovery rate in a later analysis. V- and J-gene trimming in TCR beta was tied to a missense DCLRE1C variant by an analysis performed later.

The sample was PBMCs. The chain is built from TRBV5-4 and TRBJ2-5, with 8 nucleotides matching TRBD2. This clonotype was sampled from a man aged 30 to 39 in good health and CMV-seronegative. CDR3 protein: CASSPPSGGEETQYF. CDR3 DNA: TGTGCCAGCAGCCCACCATCCGGGGGGGAAGAGACCCAGTACTTC.